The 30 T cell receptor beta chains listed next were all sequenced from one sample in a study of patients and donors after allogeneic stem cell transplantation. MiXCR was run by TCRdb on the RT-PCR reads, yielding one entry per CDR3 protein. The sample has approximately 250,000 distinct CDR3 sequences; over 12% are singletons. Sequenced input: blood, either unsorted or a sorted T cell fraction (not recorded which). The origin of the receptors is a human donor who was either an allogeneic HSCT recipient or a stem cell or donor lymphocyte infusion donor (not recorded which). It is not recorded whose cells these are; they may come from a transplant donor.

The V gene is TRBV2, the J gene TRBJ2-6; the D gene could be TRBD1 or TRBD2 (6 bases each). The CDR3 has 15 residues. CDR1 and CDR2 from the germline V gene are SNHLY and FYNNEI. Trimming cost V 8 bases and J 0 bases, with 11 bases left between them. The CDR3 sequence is CASLRGDSGANVLTF. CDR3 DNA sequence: TGTGCCAGCCTAAGGGGGGACTCTGGGGCCAACGTCCTGACTTTC.

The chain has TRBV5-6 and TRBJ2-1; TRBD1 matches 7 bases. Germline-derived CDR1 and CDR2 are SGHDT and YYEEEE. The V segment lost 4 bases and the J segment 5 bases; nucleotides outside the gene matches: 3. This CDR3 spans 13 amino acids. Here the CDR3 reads CASSRTGNNEQFF. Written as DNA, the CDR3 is TGTGCCAGCAGCCGGACAGGCAACAATGAGCAGTTCTTC. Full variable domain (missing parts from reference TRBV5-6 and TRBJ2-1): DAGVTQSPTHLIKTRGQQVTLRCSPKSGHDTVSWYQQALGQGPQFIFQYYEEEERQRGNFPDRFSGHQFPNYSSELNVNALLLGDSALYLCASSRTGNNEQFFGPGTRLTVL.

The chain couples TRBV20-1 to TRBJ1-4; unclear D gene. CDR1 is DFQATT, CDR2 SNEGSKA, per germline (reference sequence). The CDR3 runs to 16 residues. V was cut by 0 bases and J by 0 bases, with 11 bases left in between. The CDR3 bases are TGCAGTGCTAGAGATTGGCGGGGTTCAACTAATGAAAAACTGTTTTTT. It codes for CSARDWRGSTNEKLFF.

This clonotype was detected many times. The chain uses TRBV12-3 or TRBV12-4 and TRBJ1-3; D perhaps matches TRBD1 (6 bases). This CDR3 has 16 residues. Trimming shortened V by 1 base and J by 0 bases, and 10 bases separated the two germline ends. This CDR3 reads CASSLGGPSSGNTIYF. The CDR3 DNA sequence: TGTGCCAGCAGTTTAGGGGGGCCGAGCTCTGGAAACACCATATATTTT.

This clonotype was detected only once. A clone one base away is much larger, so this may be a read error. CDR3 DNA sequence: TGCGCCAGCAGCGAGGTTGTTTACAATGAGCAGTCCTTC. It specifies CASSEVVYNEQSF. This chain joins TRBV5-1 and TRBJ2-1; no firm D call. The CDR3 is 13 residues long. CDR1 is SGHRS, CDR2 YFSETQ, per germline.

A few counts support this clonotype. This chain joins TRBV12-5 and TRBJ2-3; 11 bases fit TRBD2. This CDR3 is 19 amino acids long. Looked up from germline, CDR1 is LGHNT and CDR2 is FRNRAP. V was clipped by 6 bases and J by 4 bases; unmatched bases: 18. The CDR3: CASGSTSGSLLGLSDTQYF. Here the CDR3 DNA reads TGTGCTAGTGGCTCCACTAGCGGGAGTTTACTGGGTTTGTCAGATACGCAGTATTTT.

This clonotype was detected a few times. The CDR3 DNA is TGTGCCAGCAGCTTTCGGGCTATCGGGAACACTGAAGCTTTCTTT. Its protein product is CASSFRAIGNTEAFF. V and J are TRBV5-6 and TRBJ1-1; D not resolved. V shed 2 bases and J shed 1 base, with 12 bases lying between them. CDR3 length: 15 residues. Germline values: CDR1 SGHDT, CDR2 YYEEEE.

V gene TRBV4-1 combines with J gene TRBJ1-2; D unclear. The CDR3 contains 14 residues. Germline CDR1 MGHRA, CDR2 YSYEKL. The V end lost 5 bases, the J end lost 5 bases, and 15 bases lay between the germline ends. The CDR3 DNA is TGCGCCAGCAGCTCCGTATCGATCGGTTATGGCTACACCTTC. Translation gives CASSSVSIGYGYTF.

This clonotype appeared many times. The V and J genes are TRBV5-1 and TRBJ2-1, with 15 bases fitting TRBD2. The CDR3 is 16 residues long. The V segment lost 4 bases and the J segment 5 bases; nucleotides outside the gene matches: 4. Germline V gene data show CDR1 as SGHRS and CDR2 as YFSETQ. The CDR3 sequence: CASSRGTSGRNNEQFF. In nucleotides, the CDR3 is TGCGCCAGCAGCAGAGGGACTAGCGGGAGGAACAATGAGCAGTTCTTC.

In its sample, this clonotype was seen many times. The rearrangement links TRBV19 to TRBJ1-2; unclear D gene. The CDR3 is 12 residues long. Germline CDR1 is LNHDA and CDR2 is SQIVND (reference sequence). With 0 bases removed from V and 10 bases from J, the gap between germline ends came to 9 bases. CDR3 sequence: CASSIDTRTYTF. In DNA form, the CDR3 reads TGTGCCAGTAGTATAGACACAAGGACCTACACCTTC.

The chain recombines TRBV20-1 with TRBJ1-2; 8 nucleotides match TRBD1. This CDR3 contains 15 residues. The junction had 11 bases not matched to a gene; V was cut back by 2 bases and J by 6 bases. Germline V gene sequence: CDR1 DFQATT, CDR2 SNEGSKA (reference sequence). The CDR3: CSARPLGQGGNGYTF. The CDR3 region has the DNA TGCAGTGCTAGACCCCTAGGACAGGGTGGCAATGGCTACACCTTC.

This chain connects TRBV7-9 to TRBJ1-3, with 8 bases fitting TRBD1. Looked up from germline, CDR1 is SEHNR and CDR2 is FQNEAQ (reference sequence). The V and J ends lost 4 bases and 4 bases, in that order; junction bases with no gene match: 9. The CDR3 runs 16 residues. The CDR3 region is CASSSDRGLAGNTIYF. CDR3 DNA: TGTGCCAGCAGCTCCGACAGGGGTCTGGCCGGAAACACCATATATTTT.

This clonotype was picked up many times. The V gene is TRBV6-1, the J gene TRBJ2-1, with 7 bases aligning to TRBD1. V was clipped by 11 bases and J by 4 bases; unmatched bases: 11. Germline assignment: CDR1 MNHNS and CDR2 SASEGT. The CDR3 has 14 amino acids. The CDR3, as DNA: TGTGCCTCCCAGAGGGACAGACTTTACAATGAGCAGTTCTTC. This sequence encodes CASQRDRLYNEQFF.

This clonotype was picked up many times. The CDR3, as DNA: TGCGCCAGCAGCCCGGGACAGGGGGGAAACACCATATATTTT. Encoded protein: CASSPGQGGNTIYF. The rearrangement joins TRBV5-1 to TRBJ1-3; 10 bases match TRBD1. This CDR3 contains 14 residues. The V and J ends lost 4 bases and 4 bases, in that order; junction bases with no gene match: 2. Germline values: CDR1 SGHRS, CDR2 YFSETQ. The variable domain in full, completed from reference TRBV5-1 and TRBJ1-3, reads KAGVTQTPRYLIKTRGQQVTLSCSPISGHRSVSWYQQTPGQGLQFLFEYFSETQRNKGNFPGRFSGRQFSNSRSEMNVSTLELGDSALYLCASSPGQGGNTIYFGEGSWLTVV.

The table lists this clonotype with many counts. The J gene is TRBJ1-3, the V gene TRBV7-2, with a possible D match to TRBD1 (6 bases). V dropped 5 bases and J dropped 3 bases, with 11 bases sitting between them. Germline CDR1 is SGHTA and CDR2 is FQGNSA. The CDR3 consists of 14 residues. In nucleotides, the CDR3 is TGTGCCAGCAGCCCACAGGGTCATGGAAACACCATATATTTT. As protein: CASSPQGHGNTIYF. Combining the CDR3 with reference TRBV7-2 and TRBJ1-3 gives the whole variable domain GAGVSQSPSNKVTEKGKDVELRCDPISGHTALYWYRQSLGQGLEFLIYFQGNSAPDKSGLPSDRFSAERTGGSVSTLTIQRTQQEDSAVYLCASSPQGHGNTIYFGEGSWLTVV.

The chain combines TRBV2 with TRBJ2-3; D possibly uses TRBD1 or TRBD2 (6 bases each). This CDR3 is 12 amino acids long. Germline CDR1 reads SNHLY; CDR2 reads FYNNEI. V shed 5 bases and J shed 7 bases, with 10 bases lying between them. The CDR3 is CASSRGAYTQYF. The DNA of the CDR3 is TGTGCCAGCAGTAGGGGGGCATATACGCAGTATTTT.

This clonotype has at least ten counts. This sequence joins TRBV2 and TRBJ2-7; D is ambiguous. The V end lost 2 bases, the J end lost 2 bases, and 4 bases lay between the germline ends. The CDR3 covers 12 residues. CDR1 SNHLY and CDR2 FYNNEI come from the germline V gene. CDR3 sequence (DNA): TGTGCCAGCAGTGAACAGACCTACGAGCAGTACTTC. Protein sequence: CASSEQTYEQYF.

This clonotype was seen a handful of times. CDR3 bases: TGTGCCAGCAGCTTAGGGGGCCATCAGCCCCAGCATTTT. Encoded protein: CASSLGGHQPQHF. This chain uses TRBV7-9 with TRBJ1-5; a weak D match, TRBD1 (5 bases). CDR1 is SEHNR and CDR2 is FQNEAQ in the germline V gene (reference sequence). The CDR3 has 13 residues. V lost 1 base and J 5 bases, leaving 6 bases between the germline ends.

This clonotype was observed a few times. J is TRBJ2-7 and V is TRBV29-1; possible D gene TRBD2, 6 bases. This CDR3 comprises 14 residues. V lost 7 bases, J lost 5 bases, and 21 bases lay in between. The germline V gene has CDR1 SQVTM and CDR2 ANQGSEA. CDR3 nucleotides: TGCAGCGGGAGTCGCGGCGGGGAGTTCCACGAGCAGTACTTC. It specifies CSGSRGGEFHEQYF.

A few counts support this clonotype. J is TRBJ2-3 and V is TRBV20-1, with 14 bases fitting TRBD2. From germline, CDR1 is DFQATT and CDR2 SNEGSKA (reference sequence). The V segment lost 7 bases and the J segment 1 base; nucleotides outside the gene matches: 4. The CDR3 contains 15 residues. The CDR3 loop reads CSGTGLAGGTDTQYF. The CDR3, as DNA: TGCAGTGGGACGGGACTAGCGGGGGGCACAGATACGCAGTATTTT.

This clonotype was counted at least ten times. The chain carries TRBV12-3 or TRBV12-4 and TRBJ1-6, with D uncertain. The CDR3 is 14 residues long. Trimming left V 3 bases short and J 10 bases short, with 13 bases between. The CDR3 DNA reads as TGTGCCAGCAGTTTCGGAGGGTTGAGATCACCCCTCCACTTT. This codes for CASSFGGLRSPLHF.

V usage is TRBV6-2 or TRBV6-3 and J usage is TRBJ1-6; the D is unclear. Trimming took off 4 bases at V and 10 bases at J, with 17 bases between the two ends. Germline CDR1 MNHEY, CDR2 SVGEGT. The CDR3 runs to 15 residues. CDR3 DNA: TGTGCCAGCAGTTCCCCCCGGAGGGCAGACTCACCCCTCCACTTT. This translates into CASSSPRRADSPLHF.

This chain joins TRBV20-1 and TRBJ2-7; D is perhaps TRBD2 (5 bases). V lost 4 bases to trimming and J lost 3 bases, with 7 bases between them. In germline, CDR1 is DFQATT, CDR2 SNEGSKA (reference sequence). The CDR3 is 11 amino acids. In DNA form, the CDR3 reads TGCAGTGCTAAGCGGAGCTACGAGCAGTACTTC. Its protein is CSAKRSYEQYF.

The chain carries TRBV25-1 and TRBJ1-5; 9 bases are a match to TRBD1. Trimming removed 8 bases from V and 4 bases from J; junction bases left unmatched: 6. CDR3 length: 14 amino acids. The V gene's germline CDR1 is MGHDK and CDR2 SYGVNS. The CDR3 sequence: CASAPQGANQPQHF. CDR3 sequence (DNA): TGTGCCAGCGCCCCACAGGGGGCGAATCAGCCCCAGCATTTT.

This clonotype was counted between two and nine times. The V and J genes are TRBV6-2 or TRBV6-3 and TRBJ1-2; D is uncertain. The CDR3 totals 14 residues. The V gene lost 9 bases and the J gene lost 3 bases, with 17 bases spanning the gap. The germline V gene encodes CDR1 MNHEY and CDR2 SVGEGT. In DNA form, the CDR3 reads TGTGCCAGTAAGGAAGACCCGATGTACTATGGCTACACCTTC. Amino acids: CASKEDPMYYGYTF.

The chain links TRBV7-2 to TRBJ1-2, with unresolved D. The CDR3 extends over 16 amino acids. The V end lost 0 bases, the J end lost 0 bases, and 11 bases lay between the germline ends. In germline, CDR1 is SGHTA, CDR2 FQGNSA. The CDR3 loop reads CASSLAQRVANYGYTF. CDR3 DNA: TGTGCCAGCAGCTTAGCCCAACGGGTAGCTAACTATGGCTACACCTTC. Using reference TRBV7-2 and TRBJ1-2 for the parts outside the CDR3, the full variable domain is GAGVSQSPSNKVTEKGKDVELRCDPISGHTALYWYRQSLGQGLEFLIYFQGNSAPDKSGLPSDRFSAERTGGSVSTLTIQRTQQEDSAVYLCASSLAQRVANYGYTFGSGTRLTVV.

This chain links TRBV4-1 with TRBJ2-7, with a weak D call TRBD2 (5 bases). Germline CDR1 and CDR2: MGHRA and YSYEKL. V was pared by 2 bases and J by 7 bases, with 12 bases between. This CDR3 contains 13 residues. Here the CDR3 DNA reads TGCGCCAGCAGCCAACGGGGTACGGGAGAGCAGTACTTC. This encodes CASSQRGTGEQYF.

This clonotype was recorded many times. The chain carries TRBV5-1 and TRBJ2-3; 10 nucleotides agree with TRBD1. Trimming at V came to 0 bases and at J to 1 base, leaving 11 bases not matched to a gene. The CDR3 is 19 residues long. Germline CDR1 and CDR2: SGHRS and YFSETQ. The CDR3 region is CASSLGGTGAQARTDTQYF. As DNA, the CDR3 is TGCGCCAGCAGCTTGGGTGGGACAGGGGCGCAGGCTCGCACAGATACGCAGTATTTT.

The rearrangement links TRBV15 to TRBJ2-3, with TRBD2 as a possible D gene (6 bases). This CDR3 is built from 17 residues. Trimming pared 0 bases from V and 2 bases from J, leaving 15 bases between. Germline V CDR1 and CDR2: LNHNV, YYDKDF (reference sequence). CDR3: CATSRDWGEPITDTQYF. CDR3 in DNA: TGTGCCACCAGCAGAGATTGGGGGGAGCCTATCACAGATACGCAGTATTTT. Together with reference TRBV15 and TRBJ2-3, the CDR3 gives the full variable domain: DAMVIQNPRYQVTQFGKPVTLSCSQTLNHNVMYWYQQKSSQAPKLLFHYYDKDFNNEADTPDNFQSRRPNTSFCFLDIRSPGLGDTAMYLCATSRDWGEPITDTQYFGPGTRLTVL.

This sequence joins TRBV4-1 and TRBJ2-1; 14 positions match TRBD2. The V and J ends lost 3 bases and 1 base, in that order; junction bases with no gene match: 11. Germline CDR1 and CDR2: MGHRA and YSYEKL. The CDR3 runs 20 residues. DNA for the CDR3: TGCGCCAGCAGCCACATAAAACGACTAGCGGGAGGGGCTTCCTACAATGAGCAGTTCTTC. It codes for CASSHIKRLAGGASYNEQFF.